This TCR beta chain originates from a study of blood T cell repertoires in COVID-19. There are 15 residues in the CDR3. Looked up from germline, CDR1 is MDHEN and CDR2 is SYDVKM. V lost 4 bases to trimming and J lost 1 base, with 13 bases between them. The table came from immunoSEQ multiplex PCR; TCRdb's copy has only in-frame clones and leaves some out. In the table there are approximately 300,000 clones, 75% to 90% of which are singletons. This clonotype was sampled from a woman in her fifties or sixties who had recovered from COVID-19. Sequencing was done on a sample of peripheral blood. The chain uses TRBV28 and TRBJ1-1; D call uncertain. CDR3 sequence reads: CASSSILPRNTEAFF. The CDR3 DNA follows: TGTGCCAGCAGTTCAATCCTACCTAGGAACACTGAAGCTTTCTTT. The whole variable domain, remainder taken from reference TRBV28 and TRBJ1-1, is DVKVTQSSRYLVKRTGEKVFLECVQDMDHENMFWYRQDPGLGLRLIYFSYDVKMKEKGDIPEGYSVSREKKERFSLILESASTNQTSMYLCASSSILPRNTEAFFGQGTRLTVV.